This T cell receptor beta chain was obtained from a study of identical twins. The CDR3 length is 12 residues. V lost 4 bases, J lost 7 bases, and 5 bases stayed unmatched. Germline CDR1 reads DFQATT; CDR2 reads SNEGSKA (reference sequence). TCRdb re-called the 5' RACE reads with MiXCR, one entry per CDR3 protein. The sample has around 250,000 distinct CDR3 sequences; over 9.5% are singletons. This sample was also put to use in a study of yellow fever vaccine responses in identical twins.

The sequenced sample consisted of memory (CD45RO+) T cells sorted from blood. The TCR comes from a woman aged 18 to 35 in good health. The genes are TRBV20-1 and TRBJ1-2, with 8 bases matching TRBD1. CDR3 nucleotides: TGCAGTGCTACAGGGGGCAAGGGTGGCTACACCTTC. Its translation is CSATGGKGGYTF.